The clone carrying this T cell receptor beta chain was seen many times. The data belong to a study of shared clonotypes between healthy human individuals. Authors' data handling: Filtering of immunoSEQ junctional sequences could not match full-length read filtering. Repertoires were generated with immunoSEQ multiplex PCR, while TCRdb's copy carries only in-frame clones and drops some. That table furnishes V, J and clone size, whereas the DNA furnished D and trimming. Of about 490,000 clones in the sample, about 80% were seen once. The germline gives CDR1 MNHNY, CDR2 SVGAGI (reference sequence). V shed 0 bases and J 5 bases; nucleotides not matched to a gene: 4. The CDR3 covers 15 residues.

The receptor's source is a woman aged 40 to 50 in good health. Some clones in this sample may be carry-over from other donors' samples. The chain combines TRBV6-6 with TRBJ2-5; 9 positions match TRBD1. The sample taken for sequencing was PBMCs. The CDR3 DNA reads as TGTGCCAGCAGTTACTCGGGACAGGGCTGGGAGACCCAGTACTTC. Translating it yields CASSYSGQGWETQYF.